This T cell receptor beta chain is from a study of T-cell memory formation after mild COVID-19. Across the whole study: Largely donor-specific sequence clusters came from a couple of donors.

cDNA libraries for TCR alpha and TCR beta, carrying sample barcodes and UMIs, came from 5'RACE with constant-segment primers. From the 5' RACE reads, TCRdb called clonotypes with MiXCR, one entry per CDR3 protein. The sample holds more than 400,000 distinct CDR3 sequences, about 20% seen once. Overall study results and limits: The study found balanced CD4/CD8 in clones contracting day 15 to 85 and a CD4+ lean in later expanders.

There are 18 residues in the CDR3. After removal of 5 bases from V and 2 bases from J, the junction contained 17 bases not matched to a gene. Per germline, CDR1 MNHEY and CDR2 SMNVEV (reference sequence). To note about this clonotype: Its antigen is unknown.

The sample was PBMCs or a T cell subset sorted from them (not recorded which). This clonotype originated in an adult woman who had mild COVID-19 (a few samples of this study predate the infection). Cell type and time point are not known. The chain has TRBV27 and TRBJ1-2, with 7 nucleotides matching TRBD1. CDR3 in amino acids: CASSRGFTGQARNYGYTF. Here the CDR3 DNA reads TGTGCCAGCAGTAGGGGCTTTACCGGACAGGCCCGAAACTATGGCTACACCTTC.